This T cell receptor beta chain originates from a study of T cell responses to AZD1222 COVID-19 vaccine. Overall study findings and caveats: After the peak T cell response, and only then, were repertoires sampled.

Here immunoSEQ multiplex PCR was the method, and the copy in TCRdb shows in-frame clones only, minus some. The data hold 85,000 to 120,000 clones, with approximately 90% observed a single time. CDR1 and CDR2 from the germline V gene are GTSNPN and SVGIG (reference sequence). CDR3 length: 15 amino acids. Deletions cut 0 bases from V and 9 bases from J, with 18 bases between. On this clone itself: Its specificity is unknown.

The chain is built from TRBV30 and TRBJ1-5; D not resolved. The TCR comes from an adult in good health. This material consisted of peripheral blood, taken on day 0 of AZD1222 vaccination. DNA for the CDR3: TGTGCCTGGAGTGTATGGGCAGGCGCGTATCGGCCCCAGCATTTT. Translating gives CAWSVWAGAYRPQHF.